These 28 T cell receptor beta chains originate from one sample sequenced in a study of T-cell memory formation after mild COVID-19. MiXCR was run by TCRdb on the 5' RACE reads, yielding one entry per CDR3 protein. The sample has 70,000 to 100,000 distinct CDR3 sequences; less than 15% are singletons. Sequenced sample: PBMCs or a T cell subset sorted from them (not recorded which). These receptors all come from a man younger than 30 who had mild COVID-19 (a few samples of this study predate the infection). Cell type and time point are not known.

This rearrangement joins TRBV27 to TRBJ1-2; no definite D call. Germline lookup yields CDR1 MNHEY and CDR2 SMNVEV (reference sequence). V was clipped by 4 bases and J by 8 bases, with 17 bases between them. CDR3 length: 14 amino acids. CDR3 coding DNA: TGTGCCAGCAGTTCCACCCCCGACATTAAAGGCTACACCTTC. Translating gives CASSSTPDIKGYTF.

V is TRBV10-1 and J is TRBJ2-3; no clear D. CDR3 length equals 12 residues. V gave up 6 bases and J gave up 6 bases, with 10 bases separating them. From germline, CDR1 is WNHNN and CDR2 SYGVQD (reference sequence). The CDR3 sequence is CASRPESDTQYF. The CDR3 DNA reads as TGCGCCAGCAGGCCAGAGTCGGATACGCAGTATTTT.

The genes are TRBV7-8 and TRBJ2-5; 7 nucleotides agree with TRBD1. Germline trimming cut 4 bases from V and 2 bases from J; bases unmatched to any gene: 13. This CDR3 contains 17 residues. Per the germline V gene, CDR1 is SGHVS and CDR2 is FQNEAQ. The CDR3 protein is CASSSPQTRDRQETQYF. The CDR3 region has the DNA TGTGCCAGCAGCTCGCCTCAAACTCGGGACAGACAAGAGACCCAGTACTTC. Filled out from reference TRBV7-8 and TRBJ2-5, the complete variable domain reads GAGVSQSPRYKVAKRGQDVALRCDPISGHVSLFWYQQALGQGPEFLTYFQNEAQLDKSGLPSDRFFAERPEGSVSTLKIQRTQQEDSAVYLCASSSPQTRDRQETQYFGPGTRLLVL.

The chain links TRBV7-9 to TRBJ2-3, with D perhaps matching TRBD2 (5 bases). This CDR3 is 14 amino acids long. V was shortened by 2 bases and J by 3 bases, with 9 bases between the two germline ends. The germline V gene has CDR1 SEHNR and CDR2 FQNEAQ (reference sequence). The CDR3 DNA reads as TGTGCCAGCAGCTTACCGCGGGTAACAGATACGCAGTATTTT. Its protein is CASSLPRVTDTQYF.

This clonotype was counted only a few times. J is TRBJ1-5 and V is TRBV11-2; no firm D call. The V and J ends lost 1 base and 0 bases respectively, with 10 bases between them. From germline, CDR1 is SGHAT and CDR2 FQNNGV. This CDR3 is built from 16 residues. The CDR3 is CASSLGKDGSNQPQHF. CDR3 DNA: TGTGCCAGCAGCTTAGGCAAGGACGGTAGCAATCAGCCCCAGCATTTT.

In its sample, this clonotype was seen a few times. The chain recombines TRBV7-3 with TRBJ2-3; TRBD2 aligns across 8 bases. The CDR3 loop spans 15 amino acids. In germline, CDR1 is SGHTA, CDR2 FQGTGA. V lost 2 bases and J lost 3; bases outside the gene matches: 4. CDR3 amino acids: CASSLGTRRTDTQYF. The CDR3 nucleotides are TGTGCCAGCAGCTTAGGGACTAGGAGGACAGATACGCAGTATTTT.

The rearrangement links TRBV4-2 to TRBJ2-7; D is unresolved. The CDR3 loop spans 13 amino acids. Trimming shortened V by 1 base and J by 3 bases, and 7 bases separated the two germline ends. Germline-derived CDR1 and CDR2 are LGHNA and YNFKEQ. DNA for the CDR3: TGTGCCAGCAGCCAAGTAGTACTCTACGAGCAGTACTTC. Amino acids: CASSQVVLYEQYF.

This chain links TRBV4-3 with TRBJ1-1; D call uncertain. V lost 0 bases, J lost 11 bases, and 13 bases lay in between. CDR3 size: 13 residues. Germline values: CDR1 LGHNA, CDR2 YSLEER. In DNA form, the CDR3 reads TGCGCCAGCAGCCAAGATTACTGGAAGGCGGCTTTCTTT. This translates into CASSQDYWKAAFF.

The chain employs TRBV5-6 and TRBJ2-7; 12 bases map to TRBD2. The V segment lost 4 bases and the J segment 3 bases; nucleotides outside the gene matches: 8. CDR1 is SGHDT and CDR2 is YYEEEE in the germline V gene. This CDR3 has 16 residues. CDR3 nucleotide sequence: TGTGCCAGCAGCCGCGCGACTAGCGGGAGATACTACGAGCAGTACTTC. Protein product: CASSRATSGRYYEQYF.

This clonotype was detected a few times. This CDR3 reads CASSPGAGATYEQYV. In nucleotides, the CDR3 is TGTGCCAGCAGCCCCGGGGCAGGGGCCACCTACGAGCAGTACGTC. The V call is TRBV9, the J call TRBJ2-7; D might be TRBD1 (6 bases). The CDR3 sequence is 15 residues long. Germline lookup yields CDR1 SGDLS and CDR2 YYNGEE. V was trimmed by 4 bases and J by 2 bases, leaving 16 bases between them.

In this sample, this clonotype turned up a few times. V gene TRBV6-2 or TRBV6-3 combines with J gene TRBJ2-5, with 10 bases matching TRBD1. J gave up 7 bases and V 6 bases, and 14 bases lay outside the gene matches. The V gene's germline CDR1 is MNHEY and CDR2 SVGEGT. This CDR3 comprises 16 residues. The DNA of the CDR3 is TGTGCCAGCAGCGCACTAGACAGGGGGCGCGTAGGGACCCAGTACTTC. Protein sequence: CASSALDRGRVGTQYF.

The CDR3 DNA reads as TGCGCCAGCAGCTTGGGACATACCCTCTACGAGCAGTACTTC. This sequence encodes CASSLGHTLYEQYF. The V gene is TRBV5-1, the J gene TRBJ2-7; no firm D call. Trimming took 0 bases from V and 3 from J, leaving 10 bases between them. The CDR3 length is 14 residues. Germline V gives CDR1 SGHRS, CDR2 YFSETQ.

This clonotype has only a few counts. V usage is TRBV7-6 and J usage is TRBJ2-2, with D tentatively TRBD1 (7 bases). CDR3 length: 21 residues. The V gene lost 1 base and the J gene lost 0 bases, with 24 bases spanning the gap. Germline assignment: CDR1 SGHVS and CDR2 FNYEAQ. The CDR3 sequence is CASSLGPRPQGGFANTGELFF. For the CDR3, the DNA is TGTGCCAGCAGCTTAGGCCCTCGTCCCCAGGGGGGATTCGCGAACACCGGGGAGCTGTTTTTT.

This clonotype was seen more than once but under ten times. Here the CDR3 reads CASSARLAGGHTGELFF. Written as DNA, the CDR3 is TGCGCCAGCAGCGCAAGACTAGCGGGGGGCCACACCGGGGAGCTGTTTTTT. This chain links TRBV5-1 with TRBJ2-2; the match to TRBD2 covers 13 bases. Germline V gives CDR1 SGHRS, CDR2 YFSETQ. The CDR3 has 17 amino acids. The V gene end was trimmed by 4 bases and the J gene end by 3 bases; junction bases not matched to a gene: 6.

J is TRBJ1-5 and V is TRBV28; no firm D call. V was pared by 7 bases and J by 0 bases, with 7 bases between. The CDR3 is 13 residues long. The germline V gene has CDR1 MDHEN and CDR2 SYDVKM. This CDR3 reads CASTGDSNQPQHF. CDR3 coding DNA: TGTGCCAGCACCGGGGATAGCAATCAGCCCCAGCATTTT. The full variable domain, completed using reference TRBV28 and TRBJ1-5, is DVKVTQSSRYLVKRTGEKVFLECVQDMDHENMFWYRQDPGLGLRLIYFSYDVKMKEKGDIPEGYSVSREKKERFSLILESASTNQTSMYLCASTGDSNQPQHFGDGTRLSIL.

This clonotype was observed a handful of times. This sequence joins TRBV5-1 and TRBJ2-4; D call uncertain. The ends were cut back, 4 bases at V and 1 base at J, with 18 bases in the middle. This CDR3 region has 17 residues. In germline, CDR1 is SGHRS, CDR2 YFSETQ. Written as DNA, the CDR3 is TGCGCCAGCAGCCCATATACAGATCGGTTGGCCAAAAACATTCAGTACTTC. This gives the protein CASSPYTDRLAKNIQYF.

Details on this clonotype: At one boundary the junction diverges from the germline segment, which might be a read error. The chain employs TRBV19 and TRBJ2-2, with D perhaps matching TRBD1 (5 bases). Germline V CDR1 and CDR2: LNHDA, SQIVND (reference sequence). The CDR3 totals 16 residues. The CDR3 spells CASSVDRVPNTGELFF. In DNA form, the CDR3 reads TGTGCCAGTAGTGTAGACAGAGTCCCGAACACCGGGGAGCTGTTTTTT.

The chain is built from TRBV12-3 or TRBV12-4 and TRBJ1-1, with TRBD1 identical over 7 bases. The CDR3 totals 14 residues. V was clipped by 5 bases and J by 4 bases; unmatched bases: 7. The CDR3 DNA reads TGTGCCAGCAGTGCAACAGGGGCCGCCACTGAAGCTTTCTTT. Translating gives CASSATGAATEAFF.

This rearrangement joins TRBV19 to TRBJ1-1, with a weak D call TRBD1 (6 bases). The CDR3 length is 12 residues. V lost 10 bases and J 3 bases, leaving 12 bases between the germline ends. Germline assignment: CDR1 LNHDA and CDR2 SQIVND (reference sequence). CDR3 protein: CATGQFYTEAFF. The CDR3 region has the DNA TGTGCCACCGGACAGTTTTACACTGAAGCTTTCTTT.

In its sample, this clonotype was seen a few times. The genes are TRBV6-2 or TRBV6-3 and TRBJ1-1, with D perhaps matching TRBD1 (5 bases). The CDR3 runs to 12 residues. In germline, CDR1 is MNHEY, CDR2 SVGEGT. Trimming shortened V by 2 bases and J by 8 bases, and 9 bases separated the two germline ends. CDR3 region: CASSYMDNEAFF. CDR3 sequence (DNA): TGTGCCAGCAGTTACATGGACAACGAAGCTTTCTTT.

In this sample, this clonotype turned up a few times. The chain joins TRBV7-9 to TRBJ2-7, with D possibly being TRBD1 or TRBD2 (5 bases each). This CDR3 is 14 amino acids long. The ends were cut back, 5 bases at V and 2 bases at J, with 13 bases in the middle. The germline gives CDR1 SEHNR, CDR2 FQNEAQ (reference sequence). CDR3 amino acids: CASSPERDPYEQYF. CDR3 DNA: TGTGCCAGCAGCCCCGAGAGGGACCCCTACGAGCAGTACTTC.

This chain connects TRBV7-9 to TRBJ1-5, with no clear D. Per germline, CDR1 SEHNR and CDR2 FQNEAQ (reference sequence). The CDR3 spans 14 residues. The V gene lost 5 bases and the J gene lost 5 bases, with 13 bases spanning the gap. In DNA form, the CDR3 reads TGTGCCAGCAGCGACGCCGGTGGAGATCAGCCCCAGCATTTT. It encodes CASSDAGGDQPQHF.

This clonotype was seen only a few times. The CDR3 DNA follows: TGCGCCAGCAGTCCCGAAGCTGGATGGCGGTACGAGCAGTACTTC. Amino acid sequence: CASSPEAGWRYEQYF. The rearrangement uses TRBV10-2 and TRBJ2-7; no firm D call. This CDR3 is 15 amino acids long. The V gene lost 5 bases and the J gene lost 4 bases, with 18 bases spanning the gap. The V gene's germline CDR1 is WSHSY and CDR2 SAAADI.

The chain combines TRBV2 with TRBJ2-3; 8 nucleotides align to TRBD2. This CDR3 comprises 14 residues. Germline trimming cut 4 bases from V and 2 bases from J; bases unmatched to any gene: 2. Germline V gene data show CDR1 as SNHLY and CDR2 as FYNNEI. DNA of the CDR3: TGTGCCAGCAGTGCGGGACTAGTCACAGATACGCAGTATTTT. Residues: CASSAGLVTDTQYF.

This clonotype was counted a few times. This chain links TRBV11-2 with TRBJ2-5, with D perhaps TRBD2 (6 bases). V lost 6 bases to trimming and J lost 5 bases, with 25 bases between them. CDR1 and CDR2 (germline): SGHAT, FQNNGV. The CDR3 covers 17 residues. CDR3 DNA: TGTGCCAGCAGTGAGCGGGCTAGTGGGGTGAGGCGGGAGACCCAGTACTTC. As protein: CASSERASGVRRETQYF. Filled out from reference TRBV11-2 and TRBJ2-5, the complete variable domain reads EAGVAQSPRYKIIEKRQSVAFWCNPISGHATLYWYQQILGQGPKLLIQFQNNGVVDDSQLPKDRFSAERLKGVDSTLKIQPAKLEDSAVYLCASSERASGVRRETQYFGPGTRLLVL.

This clonotype was observed a handful of times. The rearrangement joins TRBV5-1 to TRBJ2-3; 9 nucleotides match TRBD2. This CDR3 has 16 residues. The V gene's germline CDR1 is SGHRS and CDR2 YFSETQ. Trimming cost V 5 bases and J 2 bases; bases outside gene matches: 9. DNA of the CDR3: TGCGCCAGCAGTCACCTCGGGACTAGCACCACAGATACGCAGTATTTT. Translated: CASSHLGTSTTDTQYF. The full variable domain, with the rest looked up from reference TRBV5-1 and TRBJ2-3, is KAGVTQTPRYLIKTRGQQVTLSCSPISGHRSVSWYQQTPGQGLQFLFEYFSETQRNKGNFPGRFSGRQFSNSRSEMNVSTLELGDSALYLCASSHLGTSTTDTQYFGPGTRLTVL.

This clonotype appeared a few times. The chain combines TRBV20-1 with TRBJ2-2; D may be TRBD1 or TRBD2 (6 bases each). The length of the CDR3 is 16 residues. V lost 0 bases and J lost 4, with 15 bases in between. Germline CDR1 DFQATT, CDR2 SNEGSKA (reference sequence). The CDR3 DNA reads as TGCAGTGCTAGAGATCCCGACGGGGGCGCCACCGGGGAGCTGTTTTTT. Its translation is CSARDPDGGATGELFF.

The chain links TRBV11-2 to TRBJ2-2; D possibly corresponds to TRBD1 (7 bases). Trimming pared 1 base from V and 6 bases from J, leaving 18 bases between. Per germline, CDR1 SGHAT and CDR2 FQNNGV. This CDR3 contains 17 residues. CDR3 in amino acids: CASSLGGAGGLAGELFF. For the CDR3, the DNA is TGTGCCAGCAGCTTAGGAGGTGCAGGGGGGTTGGCCGGGGAGCTGTTTTTT.